This T cell receptor beta chain is from a study of T cell changes during pregnancy in multiple sclerosis. TCRdb's table, derived via immunoSEQ multiplex PCR, lists solely in-frame clones and lacks some. The sample lists fewer than 75,000 clones, less than 95% occurring once. The CDR3 has 18 amino acids. V was cut by 6 bases and J by 0 bases, with 18 bases left in between. Germline lookup yields CDR1 SGHTA and CDR2 FQGTGA. The chain is built from TRBV7-3 and TRBJ2-6; no clear D. The sequence was collected from a female donor in good health, enrolled as a control in a pregnancy study. Here the sequenced sample was peripheral blood, taken after pregnancy. For the CDR3, the DNA is TGTGCCAGCAGTCCCGCCCATCGAGTCTACTCTGGGGCCAACGTCCTGACTTTC. Translated: CASSPAHRVYSGANVLTF.